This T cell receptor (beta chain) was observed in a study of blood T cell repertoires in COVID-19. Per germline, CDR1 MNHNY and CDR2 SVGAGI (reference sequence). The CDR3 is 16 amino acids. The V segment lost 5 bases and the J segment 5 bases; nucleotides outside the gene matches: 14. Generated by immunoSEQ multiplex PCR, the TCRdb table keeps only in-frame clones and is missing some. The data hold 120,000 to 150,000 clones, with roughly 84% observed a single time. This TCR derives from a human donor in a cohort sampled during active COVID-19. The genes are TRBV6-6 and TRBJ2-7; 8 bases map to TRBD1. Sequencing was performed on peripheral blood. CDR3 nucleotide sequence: TGTGCCAGCAGTCCGAACTCTCGGACAGGGAGCAACGAGCAGTACTTC. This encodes CASSPNSRTGSNEQYF.